Below, 28 T cell receptor beta chains from the same sample are listed, as sequenced in a study of blood T cell repertoires in COVID-19. Data came from immunoSEQ multiplex PCR; TCRdb stores just in-frame clones and leaves some out. Counted here are 170,000 or so clones, 85% to 90% occurring once; the ten biggest clones make up around 0.63%. The sequencing input was peripheral blood. The origin of the receptors is a man in his 60s with COVID-19, enrolled during active disease.

The chain joins TRBV3-1 (or the pseudogene TRBV3-2) to TRBJ2-5; TRBD2 matches at 11 bases. In germline, CDR1 is LGHDT, CDR2 YNNKEL (reference sequence). Trimming cost V 6 bases and J 9 bases; bases outside gene matches: 12. This CDR3 has 15 amino acids. The chain's CDR3 is CASSSSGTSGGAQYF. The CDR3 DNA follows: TGTGCCAGCAGTTCATCCGGGACTAGCGGAGGGGCCCAGTACTTC.

The V and J genes are TRBV25-1 and TRBJ1-2; 7 bases match TRBD1. Germline assignment: CDR1 MGHDK and CDR2 SYGVNS. V shed 4 bases, J shed 7 bases, and the junction held 12 bases outside the gene matches. The CDR3 is made up of 15 amino acids. The CDR3 DNA follows: TGTGCCAGCAGTGGGTCGGGGACAGTAATGAGTGGCTACACCTTC. Its protein product is CASSGSGTVMSGYTF.

The chain joins TRBV27 to TRBJ1-4; D remains ambiguous. The CDR3 is 15 residues long. Germline CDR1 and CDR2: MNHEY and SMNVEV (reference sequence). Trimming cost V 5 bases and J 2 bases, with 12 bases left between them. CDR3 DNA sequence: TGTGCCAGCAGTCCCCGAGGCGCGACTAATGAAAAACTGTTTTTT. It codes for CASSPRGATNEKLFF.

V is TRBV3-1 (or the pseudogene TRBV3-2) and J is TRBJ1-5; 11 bases line up with TRBD1. Per the germline V gene, CDR1 is LGHDT and CDR2 is YNNKEL (reference sequence). The length of the CDR3 is 18 residues. Trimming cost V 3 bases and J 2 bases; bases outside gene matches: 9. The CDR3 nucleotides read TGTGCCAGCAGCCATAAACCGGGACAGGGGGACGGCAATCAGCCCCAGCATTTT. It is translated as CASSHKPGQGDGNQPQHF.

The J gene is TRBJ2-3, the V gene TRBV4-2; D is perhaps TRBD2 (5 bases). The CDR3 is 17 amino acids. Germline V CDR1 and CDR2: LGHNA, YNFKEQ. V was shortened by 1 base and J by 1 base, with 15 bases between the two germline ends. Here the CDR3 reads CASSQAFTLDGTDTQYF. The CDR3 bases are TGTGCCAGCAGCCAAGCATTTACACTAGACGGCACAGATACGCAGTATTTT.

The chain recombines TRBV19 with TRBJ2-3, with D maybe TRBD1 (6 bases). There are 14 residues in the CDR3. Germline V CDR1 and CDR2: LNHDA, SQIVND (reference sequence). Trimming pared 8 bases from V and 1 base from J, leaving 13 bases between. CDR3 in DNA: TGTGCCAGTGGAACAGGGTACCGCACAGATACGCAGTATTTT. This encodes CASGTGYRTDTQYF.

The chain is built from TRBV28 and TRBJ1-6, with TRBD1 identical over 7 bases. This CDR3 contains 15 residues. CDR1 and CDR2 from the germline V gene are MDHEN and SYDVKM. J gave up 7 bases and V 3 bases, and 6 bases lay outside the gene matches. The CDR3 region has the DNA TGTGCCAGCAGTTTTATGACAGGGCCAAATTCACCCCTCCACTTT. Its protein is CASSFMTGPNSPLHF.

This clone was counted between two and nine times. The chain links TRBV11-3 to TRBJ2-7, with a tentative D call TRBD2 (5 bases). The CDR3 runs to 14 residues. Trimming removed 5 bases from V and 5 bases from J, with 16 bases in between. CDR1 and CDR2 from the germline V gene are SGHNT and YENEEA. CDR3 DNA: TGTGCCAGCAGCGGAACGGGGTTGATCCACGAGCAGTACTTC. Its protein is CASSGTGLIHEQYF.

The gene calls are TRBV25-1 and TRBJ1-1; unclear D gene. Trimming stripped 6 bases from V and 1 base from J, with 15 bases between. There are 15 residues in the CDR3. Germline CDR1 MGHDK, CDR2 SYGVNS. The CDR3 loop reads CASRPPRGGNTEAFF. In DNA, the CDR3 is TGTGCCAGCAGGCCCCCACGAGGAGGGAACACTGAAGCTTTCTTT.

This chain connects TRBV3-1 (or the pseudogene TRBV3-2) to TRBJ2-1, with D possibly matching TRBD1 (7 bases). The CDR3 spans 17 residues. From germline, CDR1 is LGHDT and CDR2 YNNKEL (reference sequence). Deletions cut 3 bases from V and 4 bases from J, with 19 bases between. This CDR3 is CASSQGPSGGRYNEQFF. The DNA for the CDR3 is TGTGCCAGCAGCCAGGGACCGTCAGGGGGGAGATACAATGAGCAGTTCTTC.

CDR3 DNA sequence: TGTGCCAGCAGCGAGGACAGGGTTCGACAGCCCCAGCATTTT. It specifies CASSEDRVRQPQHF. The V gene is TRBV2, the J gene TRBJ1-5; 8 positions match TRBD1. With V trimmed by 6 bases and J by 7 bases, 8 bases remained unmatched. The CDR3 is made up of 14 amino acids. Germline V gene data show CDR1 as SNHLY and CDR2 as FYNNEI.

The J gene is TRBJ1-4, the V gene TRBV9; no reliable D call. The germline V gene has CDR1 SGDLS and CDR2 YYNGEE. The CDR3 has 15 amino acids. The V end lost 0 bases, the J end lost 6 bases, and 12 bases lay between the germline ends. CDR3 sequence reads: CASSVDSGVYEKLFF. Written as DNA, the CDR3 is TGTGCCAGCAGCGTAGATTCAGGTGTCTATGAAAAACTGTTTTTT.

CDR3 region: CASSKTPGQGDSPLHF. CDR3 sequence (DNA): TGTGCCAGCAGCAAAACTCCGGGACAGGGGGACTCACCCCTCCACTTT. The V gene is TRBV7-9, the J gene TRBJ1-6; 11 nucleotides agree with TRBD1. The CDR3 length is 16 residues. Trimming cost V 5 bases and J 10 bases; bases outside gene matches: 10. The germline CDR1 and CDR2 sequences are SEHNR and FQNEAQ (reference sequence).

This clone was seen more than once but under ten times. This chain connects TRBV4-3 to TRBJ1-6; TRBD1 aligns across 7 bases. V lost 1 base and J lost 4; bases outside the gene matches: 7. Looked up from germline, CDR1 is LGHNA and CDR2 is YSLEER. This CDR3 region has 17 residues. The CDR3 region is CASSQGTDRSYNSPLHF. CDR3 coding DNA: TGCGCCAGCAGCCAAGGGACGGACAGGTCGTATAATTCACCCCTCCACTTT.

V and J are TRBV3-1 (or the pseudogene TRBV3-2) and TRBJ2-1; perhaps TRBD2 as D (7 bases). Germline values: CDR1 LGHDT, CDR2 YNNKEL (reference sequence). The CDR3 has 17 residues. Trimming took 0 bases from V and 5 from J, leaving 17 bases between them. The CDR3 sequence: CASSQDLRGGPDNEQFF. The CDR3 nucleotides read TGTGCCAGCAGCCAAGATCTAAGGGGGGGGCCTGACAATGAGCAGTTCTTC.

This clone was counted a single time. This sequence joins TRBV18 and TRBJ2-5; tentatively, D is TRBD2 (6 bases). Germline V CDR1 and CDR2: KGHSH, LQKENI. The CDR3 runs to 14 residues. V was shortened by 8 bases and J by 2 bases, with 15 bases between the two germline ends. CDR3 DNA: TGTGCCAGCACAGATAGCGGATTACAAGAGACCCAGTACTTC. Its protein is CASTDSGLQETQYF.

The chain recombines TRBV2 with TRBJ2-3; 8 bases line up with TRBD2. This CDR3 spans 17 amino acids. Germline CDR1 and CDR2: SNHLY and FYNNEI. The V gene end was trimmed by 7 bases and the J gene end by 0 bases; junction bases not matched to a gene: 12. CDR3 DNA sequence: TGTGCCAGCAATACCCCCGGGGGCGGGAGGAGCACAGATACGCAGTATTTT. Translating it yields CASNTPGGGRSTDTQYF.

The chain recombines TRBV11-3 with TRBJ1-1; TRBD1 agrees at 8 bases. Germline V gene lookup returns CDR1 SGHNT and CDR2 YENEEA. This CDR3 is built from 15 residues. J was trimmed by 4 bases and V by 5 bases; bases with no gene match: 9. The CDR3 DNA follows: TGTGCCAGCAGCCCCCGAGGGCAGGGGGCCACTGAAGCTTTCTTT. Encoded protein: CASSPRGQGATEAFF.

The chain is built from TRBV7-9 and TRBJ1-2; D is undetermined. Deletions cut 4 bases from V and 7 bases from J, with 13 bases between. CDR3 length: 13 residues. In germline, CDR1 is SEHNR, CDR2 FQNEAQ (reference sequence). For the CDR3, the DNA is TGTGCCAGCAGCTCGGGAGCATTTCGTGGCTACACCTTC. Translation: CASSSGAFRGYTF.

The J gene is TRBJ1-2, the V gene TRBV7-2; no clear D. CDR3 size: 15 residues. Germline CDR1 reads SGHTA; CDR2 reads FQGNSA. V was cut by 5 bases and J by 4 bases, with 17 bases left in between. CDR3 amino acids: CASSPHNPGSYGYTF. The DNA for the CDR3 is TGTGCCAGCAGCCCTCACAACCCGGGGAGCTATGGCTACACCTTC.

The chain links TRBV2 to TRBJ1-4; 8 nucleotides match TRBD1. This CDR3 has 14 residues. Germline lookup yields CDR1 SNHLY and CDR2 FYNNEI. The V gene end was trimmed by 5 bases and the J gene end by 8 bases; junction bases not matched to a gene: 7. CDR3: CASSLQGVGEKLFF. The CDR3 nucleotides are TGTGCCAGCAGTTTACAGGGGGTAGGGGAAAAACTGTTTTTT.

This chain links TRBV5-5 with TRBJ2-1; TRBD2 aligns across 11 bases. The CDR3 length is 16 residues. The V gene's germline CDR1 is SGHKS and CDR2 YYEKEE (reference sequence). V trimming: 3 bases; J trimming: 14 bases; junction bases outside the gene matches: 16. The CDR3 DNA is TGTGCCAGCAGCTCCCTTGCATCTAGCGGGGGGACAGATAAGTTCTTC. This encodes CASSSLASSGGTDKFF.

The rearrangement links TRBV10-3 to TRBJ1-6; 8 nucleotides align to TRBD1. This CDR3 is built from 16 residues. V shed 0 bases and J 9 bases; nucleotides not matched to a gene: 7. CDR1 and CDR2 from the germline V gene are ENHRY and SYGVKD. The CDR3 sequence is CAISESSGGAGSPLHF. The DNA of the CDR3 is TGTGCCATCAGTGAGTCCTCAGGGGGCGCGGGTTCACCCCTCCACTTT.

Comments on this clone: No conserved phenylalanine or tryptophan is present at the end of the CDR3, so a read error is the likely explanation. The limits of the CDR3 on the DNA are not certain, so only TCRdb's listed CDR3 is given. The chain couples TRBV30 to TRBJ1-1; the D call in the table, TRBD1, was not verified against the DNA. Germline assignment: CDR1 GTSNPN and CDR2 SVGIG (reference sequence). Ends included, the CDR3 has 11 residues. The CDR3 is CAWRATGGLRG.

V usage is TRBV7-9 and J usage is TRBJ2-5; 7 nucleotides line up with TRBD1. This CDR3 contains 15 residues. Germline V gives CDR1 SEHNR, CDR2 FQNEAQ (reference sequence). Losses at the gene ends were 5 bases for V and 3 bases for J; bases not matched to a gene: 9. CDR3 sequence: CASSERRDREETQYF. The CDR3 DNA reads TGTGCCAGCAGCGAACGCCGGGACAGAGAAGAGACCCAGTACTTC.

The V call is TRBV7-2, the J call TRBJ2-7; maybe TRBD2 (5 bases). The germline V and J ends were trimmed by 6 bases and 5 bases, with 14 bases remaining between them. This CDR3 is 13 amino acids long. Germline V gives CDR1 SGHTA, CDR2 FQGNSA. The CDR3: CASRSGIRDEQYF. CDR3 sequence (DNA): TGTGCCAGCAGGTCCGGGATCCGCGACGAGCAGTACTTC.

The chain couples TRBV7-8 to TRBJ1-2; 8 bases match TRBD1. The CDR3 has 15 amino acids. CDR1 is SGHVS and CDR2 is FQNEAQ in the germline V gene. V shed 4 bases and J 4 bases; nucleotides not matched to a gene: 8. This chain's CDR3 is CASSSGQGSIYGYTF. Here the CDR3 DNA reads TGTGCCAGCAGCTCTGGACAGGGTAGCATCTATGGCTACACCTTC.

This chain links TRBV6-1 with TRBJ1-5; D is possibly TRBD1 (6 bases). The CDR3 totals 13 residues. Per germline, CDR1 MNHNS and CDR2 SASEGT. Trimming took 0 bases from V and 10 from J, leaving 10 bases between them. As DNA, the CDR3 is TGTGCCAGCAGTGAAGCAGGGACACTCCCCCAGCATTTT. Residues: CASSEAGTLPQHF.